What follows is one T cell receptor (beta chain) and its context. This CDR3 contains 15 residues. CDR1 LNHDA and CDR2 SQIVND come from the germline V gene (reference sequence). Between the trimmed V and J ends, which lost 10 bases and 5 bases, there was a span of 21 bases. The assay was immunoSEQ multiplex PCR, and TCRdb's table has in-frame clones only and misses some. The table records about 41,000 clones, about 94% of them present only once. The record originates from a study of control samples from healthy donors and cancer patients. The sequenced sample was blood. V and J are TRBV19 and TRBJ2-1; tentative D call: TRBD1 (6 bases). This clonotype was obtained from a man between 60 and 70 years old in good health. The DNA for the CDR3 is TGTGCCACCTATATCCCCGGGACATCCAACAATGAGCAGTTCTTC. It is translated as CATYIPGTSNNEQFF.